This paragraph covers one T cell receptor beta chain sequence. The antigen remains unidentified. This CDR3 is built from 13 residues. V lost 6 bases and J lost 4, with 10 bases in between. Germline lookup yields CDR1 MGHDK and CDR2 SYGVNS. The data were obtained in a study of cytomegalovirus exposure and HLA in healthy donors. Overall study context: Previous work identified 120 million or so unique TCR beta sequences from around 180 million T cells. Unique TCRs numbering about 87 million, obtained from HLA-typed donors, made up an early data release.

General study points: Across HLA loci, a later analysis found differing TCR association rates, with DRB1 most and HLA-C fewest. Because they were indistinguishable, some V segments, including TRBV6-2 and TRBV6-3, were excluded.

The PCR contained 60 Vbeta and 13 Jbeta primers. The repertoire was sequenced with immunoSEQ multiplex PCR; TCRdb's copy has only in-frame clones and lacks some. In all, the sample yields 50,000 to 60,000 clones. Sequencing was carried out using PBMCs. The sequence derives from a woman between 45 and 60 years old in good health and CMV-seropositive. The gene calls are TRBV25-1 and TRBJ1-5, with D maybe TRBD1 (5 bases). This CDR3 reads CASSTGGNQPQHF. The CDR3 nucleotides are TGTGCCAGCAGCACGGGGGGTAATCAGCCCCAGCATTTT.